These 18 T cell receptor beta chains share one sample of origin, sequenced in a study of tumor and adjacent non-tumor tissue in lung cancer (dated by TCRdb to about 2018). RNA was isolated from bulk, unsorted tissue, and RNA quality was assessed with a NanoDrop ND-1000 and an Agilent 2100. Preparation of the library involved multiplex PCR. The reads were generated on an Illumina HiSeq 2500. Following protocols modified from ARM-PCR, the researchers constructed TCRbeta libraries through three rounds of nested PCR with primers (Table S4). TCRdb trimmed public reads at Q25 via fastp, called clones via MiXCR and kept in-frame beta chains. All rows with the same CDR3 protein become a single entry with the most common DNA and genes. The table for this sample lists 68,000 or so distinct CDR3 sequences; just under 60% of them were counted only once. In total, the top ten clones hold roughly a fifth of the sample.

The sample comprised lung tumor tissue. These receptors all stem from a man aged 50 or older with non-small cell lung cancer.

As to this clonotype: This may come from a read error, since a much larger clone is one base off. The chain links TRBV6-2 or TRBV6-3 to TRBJ2-3, with D possibly being TRBD2 (6 bases). CDR3 length equals 14 residues. Germline V gene data show CDR1 as MNHEY and CDR2 as SVGEGT. The CDR3 bases are TGTGGCAGCAGTTACGGGACTAGCACAGATACGCAGTATTTT. Translation: CGSSYGTSTDTQYF.

The chain is built from TRBV24-1 and TRBJ2-1; either TRBD1 or TRBD2 may fit D (6 bases each). Trimming shortened V by 9 bases and J by 7 bases, and 21 bases separated the two germline ends. The CDR3 runs to 15 residues. Germline CDR1 is KGHDR and CDR2 is SFDVKD. The DNA for the CDR3 is TGTGCCACCTATGAGGGGGGATGGCCCACAAATGAGCAGTTCTTC. It specifies CATYEGGWPTNEQFF.

This clonotype was seen a single time. Possible read error: a much larger clone is one base away. CDR3 loop: CASTCRRGNEQFF. The CDR3 DNA reads TGTGCCAGCACCTGTAGGAGGGGAAATGAGCAGTTCTTC. The J gene is TRBJ2-1, the V gene TRBV11-2; TRBD2 might be the D (6 bases). The ends were cut back, 7 bases at V and 7 bases at J, with 14 bases in the middle. Germline CDR1 SGHAT, CDR2 FQNNGV. The CDR3 runs 13 residues. Variable domain in full (rest from reference TRBV11-2 and TRBJ2-1): EAGVAQSPRYKIIEKRQSVAFWCNPISGHATLYWYQQILGQGPKLLIQFQNNGVVDDSQLPKDRFSAERLKGVDSTLKIQPAKLEDSAVYLCASTCRRGNEQFFGPGTRLTVL.

This clonotype showed up just a few times. A much larger clone differs by one base, so this may be a read error. The genes are TRBV10-1 and TRBJ1-5; D is undetermined. The germline V gene has CDR1 WNHNN and CDR2 SYGVQD (reference sequence). This CDR3 is 21 amino acids long. V was trimmed by 0 bases and J by 0 bases, leaving 24 bases between them. The CDR3 DNA reads TGCGCCAGCAGTGAGTCTTGGTCTTCCATCGGAGCACACAATAGCAATCAGCCCCAGCATTTT. Translating gives CASSESWSSIGAHNSNQPQHF.

This sequence joins TRBV12-3 or TRBV12-4 and TRBJ1-2; 7 bases are shared with TRBD1. CDR3 length equals 16 residues. Trimming at V came to 6 bases and at J to 2 bases, leaving 12 bases not matched to a gene. The CDR3 sequence: CASSRALGGSNYGYTF. The CDR3 DNA reads TGTGCCAGCAGCAGAGCGCTAGGGGGCTCGAACTATGGCTACACCTTC.

In the case of this clonotype: A single base separates this from a much larger clone, so it may be a read error. The rearrangement joins TRBV2 to TRBJ2-3; possible D gene TRBD2, 5 bases. Germline loops: CDR1 SNHLY, CDR2 FYNNEI. The CDR3 has 17 amino acids. The CDR3 loop is CASSETSVGPSTDAQYF. CDR3 coding DNA: TGTGCCAGCAGTGAAACGTCCGTAGGCCCTAGCACAGATGCGCAGTATTTT.

The table lists this clonotype with many counts. For the CDR3, the DNA is TGTGCCAGCAGCTTAGCGGGAGATGAGAATGAGCAGTTCTTC. It yields the protein CASSLAGDENEQFF. V is TRBV13 and J is TRBJ2-1; tentative D call: TRBD2 (6 bases). Germline CDR1 reads PRHDT; CDR2 reads FYEKMQ (reference sequence). CDR3 length equals 14 residues. V was pared by 1 base and J by 7 bases, with 11 bases between. Full variable domain (rest looked up from reference TRBV13 and TRBJ2-1): AAGVIQSPRHLIKEKRETATLKCYPIPRHDTVYWYQQGPGQDPQFLISFYEKMQSDKGSIPDRFSAQQFSDYHSELNMSSLELGDSALYFCASSLAGDENEQFFGPGTRLTVL.

V usage is TRBV28 and J usage is TRBJ2-3; 9 bases are shared with TRBD2. The CDR3 runs to 18 residues. The germline V gene encodes CDR1 MDHEN and CDR2 SYDVKM. J gave up 0 bases and V 3 bases, and 10 bases lay outside the gene matches. The CDR3 region has the DNA TGTGCCAGCAGTTTGGAATGGCAGGCGGGGGGGAGCACAGATACGCAGTATTTT. Its protein product is CASSLEWQAGGSTDTQYF.

For this clonotype: The germline gene is not matched at one end of the junction; a read error may be the cause. The chain employs TRBV29-1 and TRBJ1-2; D is undetermined. Germline V lookup: CDR1 SQVTM, CDR2 ANQGSEA. The CDR3 contains 13 residues. For the CDR3, the DNA is TGCAGTGTTGAATTGGTCCAGCTGATTAGCTACACCTTC. This encodes CSVELVQLISYTF.

A remark on this clonotype: At one boundary the junction diverges from the germline segment, which might be a read error. The chain is built from TRBV14 and TRBJ2-2; no reliable D call. This CDR3 contains 14 residues. The V gene's germline CDR1 is SGHDN and CDR2 FVKESK. The CDR3 bases are TGTGTCAGCAGCCAAGTGGTTCTGACCGGGGAGCTGTTTTTT. Its protein is CVSSQVVLTGELFF.

The chain employs TRBV5-5 and TRBJ2-6; no clear D gene. The CDR3 has 19 residues. Deletions cut 0 bases from V and 5 bases from J, with 21 bases between. Germline CDR1 is SGHKS and CDR2 is YYEKEE (reference sequence). The chain's CDR3 is CASSLDSGAVSSRANVLTF. CDR3 DNA: TGTGCCAGCAGCTTGGACAGTGGTGCAGTCTCTTCAAGGGCCAACGTCCTGACTTTC.

Points on this clonotype: This could be a read error, since a much larger clone is one nucleotide away. CDR3 region: CGVDGPELSAQHF. The CDR3 nucleotides are TGCGGCGTTGATGGACCGGAGTTATCAGCCCAGCATTTT. V is TRBV29-1 and J is TRBJ1-5; D is ambiguous. CDR3 length: 13 amino acids. Looked up from germline, CDR1 is SQVTM and CDR2 is ANQGSEA.

This clonotype was seen at least ten times. This chain uses TRBV28 with TRBJ1-5; 9 positions agree with TRBD1. The CDR3 loop spans 17 amino acids. Germline values: CDR1 MDHEN, CDR2 SYDVKM. V was pared by 2 bases and J by 1 base, with 6 bases of the junction left unmatched. The CDR3 region is CASSLQPGQGSNQPQHF. The DNA for the CDR3 is TGTGCCAGCAGTTTACAACCGGGACAGGGCAGCAATCAGCCCCAGCATTTT.

This chain joins TRBV29-1 and TRBJ2-7, with D perhaps matching TRBD1 or TRBD2 (5 bases each). The J call may be in error: the DNA end matches TRBJ2-3 better. The CDR3 length is 14 residues. Germline CDR1 and CDR2: SQVTM and ANQGSEA. The CDR3 protein is CSVVIQLGTYEQYF. The CDR3 DNA sequence: TGCAGCGTTGTTATTCAGTTGGGGACCTACGAGCAGTATTTT.

This clonotype was detected ten times or more. The genes are TRBV7-8 and TRBJ2-3, with unresolved D. Trimming took 2 bases from V and 0 from J, leaving 3 bases between them. CDR3 size: 13 residues. Per germline, CDR1 SGHVS and CDR2 FQNEAQ. The CDR3 DNA reads TGTGCCAGCAGCTTACTAAGCACAGATACGCAGTATTTT. It codes for CASSLLSTDTQYF.

This clonotype is a singleton in its sample. An end of the junction differs from the germline gene, which may be a read error. The chain employs TRBV7-9 and TRBJ2-1, with D hard to call. Germline lookup yields CDR1 SEHNR and CDR2 FQNEAQ (reference sequence). The CDR3 runs 14 residues. The CDR3 loop is CVSSLSEMQNEQFF. Written as DNA, the CDR3 is TGTGTCAGCAGCTTAAGTGAGATGCAAAATGAACAGTTCTTC.

V is TRBV11-2 and J is TRBJ2-5; D tentatively reads TRBD1 or TRBD2 (5 bases each). CDR1 is SGHAT and CDR2 is FQNNGV in the germline V gene. Trimming removed 1 base at V and 4 bases at J, with 16 bases between. The CDR3 is 16 amino acids. CDR3 amino acids: CASSLVGAGRGETQYF. The CDR3 DNA reads TGTGCCAGCAGCTTAGTTGGGGCAGGCCGGGGAGAGACCCAGTACTTC.

The V call is TRBV28, the J call TRBJ2-1, with a possible D match to TRBD2 (5 bases). Germline CDR1 MDHEN, CDR2 SYDVKM. The CDR3 contains 17 residues. Trimming took off 5 bases at V and 9 bases at J, with 26 bases between the two ends. CDR3 amino acids: CASSVQDGRTTGSEQFF. Written as DNA, the CDR3 is TGTGCCAGCAGTGTCCAAGACGGAAGAACTACGGGAAGTGAGCAGTTCTTC.